Following are 32 T cell receptor beta chains from one sample sequenced in a study of beta chain features in type 1 diabetes. Of the isolated RNA, all was reverse transcribed, and so the sequenced material was expressed TCRB transcripts. Only in-frame clones appear in the TCRdb table, and some are missing; sequencing was by immunoSEQ multiplex PCR. The sample has about 180,000 clones, about 12% seen once. Sequences were obtained from central memory CD4+ T cells from blood. The receptor source for this set is a woman aged 18-29 years in good health.

This clone was seen a few times. This chain connects TRBV5-1 to TRBJ2-3; 11 nucleotides agree with TRBD2. Germline V gene sequence: CDR1 SGHRS, CDR2 YFSETQ. J lost 5 bases, V lost 3 bases, and 8 bases had no gene match. The CDR3 is 16 residues long. CDR3 protein: CASSYSGRAREDTQYF. In DNA form, the CDR3 reads TGCGCCAGCAGCTATAGCGGGAGGGCCAGAGAAGATACGCAGTATTTT.

The rearrangement links TRBV7-9 to TRBJ2-7; D possibly corresponds to TRBD2 (7 bases). CDR1 is SEHNR and CDR2 is FQNEAQ in the germline V gene (reference sequence). The CDR3 has 14 amino acids. V dropped 4 bases and J dropped 5 bases, with 15 bases sitting between them. CDR3 in DNA: TGTGCCAGCAGCTACGGGGGGCGAAGGGACGAGCAGTACTTC. Amino acid sequence: CASSYGGRRDEQYF.

This chain links TRBV19 with TRBJ2-5; 9 nucleotides match TRBD2. The germline CDR1 and CDR2 sequences are LNHDA and SQIVND (reference sequence). V trimming: 5 bases; J trimming: 1 base; junction bases outside the gene matches: 8. The length of the CDR3 is 16 residues. Here the CDR3 DNA reads TGTGCCAGTAGTGCTCTACTAGCGGGTATCCAAGAGACCCAGTACTTC. Its translation is CASSALLAGIQETQYF. Drawing the rest from reference TRBV19 and TRBJ2-5, the complete variable domain is DGGITQSPKYLFRKEGQNVTLSCEQNLNHDAMYWYRQDPGQGLRLIYYSQIVNDFQKGDIAEGYSVSREKKESFPLTVTSAQKNPTAFYLCASSALLAGIQETQYFGPGTRLLVL.

In this sample, this clone turned up a few times. The rearrangement uses TRBV28 and TRBJ2-2; 7 bases agree with TRBD1. Germline CDR1 MDHEN, CDR2 SYDVKM. J gave up 0 bases and V 6 bases, and 10 bases lay outside the gene matches. This CDR3 has 17 amino acids. As DNA, the CDR3 is TGTGCCAGCAGACCCACAGGGGTTCCCTCGAACACCGGGGAGCTGTTTTTT. It translates to CASRPTGVPSNTGELFF.

This chain uses TRBV14 with TRBJ1-2, with 7 bases lining up with TRBD1. The CDR3 is 13 residues long. Trimming removed 4 bases from V and 7 bases from J; junction bases left unmatched: 6. The germline V gene encodes CDR1 SGHDN and CDR2 FVKESK. DNA for the CDR3: TGTGCCAGCAGCCCACAACACAGGGGTGGCTACACCTTC. Residues: CASSPQHRGGYTF. Together with reference TRBV14 and TRBJ1-2, the CDR3 gives the full variable domain: EAGVTQFPSHSVIEKGQTVTLRCDPISGHDNLYWYRRVMGKEIKFLLHFVKESKQDESGMPNNRFLAERTGGTYSTLKVQPAELEDSGVYFCASSPQHRGGYTFGSGTRLTVV.

The genes are TRBV11-2 and TRBJ2-3; D is possibly TRBD1 (7 bases). The CDR3 has 16 amino acids. V lost 3 bases and J lost 3, with 16 bases in between. The germline V gene encodes CDR1 SGHAT and CDR2 FQNNGV. This CDR3 reads CASSFMRAGGTDTQYF. DNA for the CDR3: TGTGCCAGCAGCTTTATGCGGGCAGGGGGGACAGATACGCAGTATTTT.

This clone was picked up a small number of times. The chain couples TRBV7-2 to TRBJ2-3; 10 positions agree with TRBD2. Germline CDR1 reads SGHTA; CDR2 reads FQGNSA. The CDR3 consists of 18 residues. J lost 4 bases, V lost 5 bases, and 15 bases had no gene match. CDR3 loop: CASSPRRLAGVLADTQYF. CDR3 bases: TGTGCCAGCAGCCCCAGAAGGCTAGCGGGAGTACTGGCAGATACGCAGTATTTT.

This clone turned up a few times. The V call is TRBV27, the J call TRBJ1-5; D might be TRBD1 (5 bases). Germline CDR1 MNHEY, CDR2 SMNVEV (reference sequence). The CDR3 covers 13 residues. The ends were cut back, 4 bases at V and 6 bases at J, with 10 bases in the middle. The CDR3 sequence: CASSYQGGQPQHF. Written as DNA, the CDR3 is TGTGCCAGCAGTTACCAGGGAGGTCAGCCCCAGCATTTT.

CDR3 protein: CASSDTRPGANVLTF. The CDR3 nucleotides are TGTGCCAGCAGTGATACGAGGCCTGGGGCCAACGTCCTGACTTTC. The genes are TRBV25-1 and TRBJ2-6; no definite D call. The CDR3 has 15 amino acids. CDR1 and CDR2 from the germline V gene are MGHDK and SYGVNS. The ends were cut back, 3 bases at V and 2 bases at J, with 8 bases in the middle.

This chain links TRBV7-2 with TRBJ2-3; the match to TRBD2 covers 8 bases. Looked up from germline, CDR1 is SGHTA and CDR2 is FQGNSA. With V trimmed by 2 bases and J by 4 bases, 8 bases remained unmatched. This CDR3 spans 16 amino acids. CDR3 sequence reads: CASSLYRSGSADTQYF. CDR3 DNA sequence: TGTGCCAGCAGCTTATATAGAAGCGGGAGTGCAGATACGCAGTATTTT. The variable domain in full, completed from reference TRBV7-2 and TRBJ2-3, reads GAGVSQSPSNKVTEKGKDVELRCDPISGHTALYWYRQSLGQGLEFLIYFQGNSAPDKSGLPSDRFSAERTGGSVSTLTIQRTQQEDSAVYLCASSLYRSGSADTQYFGPGTRLTVL.

This clone was observed a few times. The chain recombines TRBV28 with TRBJ1-1; 9 bases fit TRBD1. The V gene end was trimmed by 6 bases and the J gene end by 0 bases; junction bases not matched to a gene: 14. CDR3 length: 18 amino acids. Germline lookup yields CDR1 MDHEN and CDR2 SYDVKM. The CDR3 region is CASRSLRDRAILNTEAFF. CDR3 coding DNA: TGTGCCAGCAGGTCCCTCCGGGACAGGGCGATTTTGAACACTGAAGCTTTCTTT.

J is TRBJ1-5 and V is TRBV6-6; no clear D gene. Germline V gene data show CDR1 as MNHNY and CDR2 as SVGAGI (reference sequence). This CDR3 is 13 amino acids long. Trimming took off 6 bases at V and 0 bases at J, with 6 bases between the two ends. CDR3 protein: CASRIYSNQPQHF. The CDR3 nucleotides read TGTGCCAGCAGAATCTATAGCAATCAGCCCCAGCATTTT.

There are a few counts of this clone. J is TRBJ1-1 and V is TRBV7-2; a weak D match, TRBD1 (6 bases). Germline loops: CDR1 SGHTA, CDR2 FQGNSA. The CDR3 sequence is 14 residues long. Trimming pared 2 bases from V and 0 bases from J, leaving 7 bases between. CDR3 in DNA: TGTGCCAGCAGCTTAACAGGGTTGAACACTGAAGCTTTCTTT. Translated: CASSLTGLNTEAFF.

The gene calls are TRBV29-1 and TRBJ2-7; D possibly corresponds to TRBD2 (6 bases). Germline CDR1 reads SQVTM; CDR2 reads ANQGSEA. The ends were cut back, 6 bases at V and 5 bases at J, with 23 bases in the middle. The CDR3 is made up of 15 amino acids. CDR3 in amino acids: CSVSKDGGKMNEQYF. The CDR3 coding sequence is TGCAGCGTATCCAAGGACGGCGGGAAAATGAACGAGCAGTACTTC.

This clone turned up a few times. The chain has TRBV29-1 and TRBJ2-7; a weak D match, TRBD2 (6 bases). From germline, CDR1 is SQVTM and CDR2 ANQGSEA. The CDR3 runs to 14 residues. With 6 bases removed from V and 0 bases from J, the gap between germline ends came to 15 bases. The CDR3: CSVRGVSSSYEQYF. The DNA for the CDR3 is TGCAGCGTCCGCGGGGTTTCGAGCTCCTACGAGCAGTACTTC.

This clone was seen more than once but under ten times. The chain employs TRBV6-4 and TRBJ2-1; 10 positions agree with TRBD2. Germline CDR1 MRHNA, CDR2 SNTAGT. CDR3 length equals 16 residues. The ends lost 3 bases at V and 8 bases at J; junction bases unmatched: 10. CDR3 nucleotides: TGTGCCAGCAGTGAGTTTCCTAGCGGGAGAGTCTATGAGCAGTTCTTC. Protein sequence: CASSEFPSGRVYEQFF.

This clone has just a few counts. The V and J genes are TRBV4-2 and TRBJ1-1, with D unclear. This CDR3 region has 14 residues. CDR1 and CDR2 from the germline V gene are LGHNA and YNFKEQ. V was shortened by 3 bases and J by 8 bases, with 16 bases between the two germline ends. The CDR3 region is CASSHPRRLGEAFF. In DNA, the CDR3 is TGTGCCAGCAGCCACCCCCGGAGACTCGGAGAAGCTTTCTTT.

This clone was counted only a few times. J is TRBJ2-7 and V is TRBV2, with 8 bases that match TRBD1. The V segment lost 7 bases and the J segment 1 base; nucleotides outside the gene matches: 9. This CDR3 is 15 amino acids long. CDR1 is SNHLY and CDR2 is FYNNEI in the germline V gene. The CDR3 bases are TGTGCCAGCACGCATCCGGGACAGGCGTCCTACGAGCAGTACTTC. Residues: CASTHPGQASYEQYF. The whole variable domain, filled in from reference TRBV2 and TRBJ2-7, reads EPEVTQTPSHQVTQMGQEVILRCVPISNHLYFYWYRQILGQKVEFLVSFYNNEISEKSEIFDDQFSVERPDGSNFTLKIRSTKLEDSAMYFCASTHPGQASYEQYFGPGTRLTVT.

The chain recombines TRBV30 with TRBJ2-2; 8 bases agree with TRBD1. Germline assignment: CDR1 GTSNPN and CDR2 SVGIG (reference sequence). The ends lost 3 bases at V and 5 bases at J; junction bases unmatched: 8. The CDR3 spans 15 residues. The CDR3, as DNA: TGTGCCTGGAGCCCTTGGACAGGGCGGACCGGGGAGCTGTTTTTT. Amino acid sequence: CAWSPWTGRTGELFF.

V and J are TRBV29-1 and TRBJ1-1; D is unclear. Trimming took off 6 bases at V and 3 bases at J, with 20 bases between the two ends. CDR1 and CDR2 from the germline V gene are SQVTM and ANQGSEA. The CDR3 has 15 residues. The CDR3 reads CSVDRGFWSDTEAFF. For the CDR3, the DNA is TGCAGCGTGGACCGGGGATTCTGGAGTGACACTGAAGCTTTCTTT.

The CDR3 loop reads CASILSDSQETQYF. CDR3 sequence (DNA): TGTGCCAGCATTCTCAGCGACAGCCAAGAGACCCAGTACTTC. V is TRBV6-1 and J is TRBJ2-5; a possible D gene is TRBD1 (5 bases). Germline CDR1 and CDR2: MNHNS and SASEGT. V was shortened by 7 bases and J by 1 base, with 13 bases between the two germline ends. This CDR3 has 14 residues.

This rearrangement joins TRBV7-2 to TRBJ1-1, with 10 nucleotides matching TRBD1. V was pared by 4 bases and J by 6 bases, with 11 bases of the junction left unmatched. CDR1 and CDR2 from the germline V gene are SGHTA and FQGNSA. This CDR3 spans 16 amino acids. The CDR3 reads CASSSPGTGVSAEAFF. The CDR3 DNA follows: TGTGCCAGCAGCTCTCCCGGGACAGGGGTATCGGCTGAAGCTTTCTTT.

This clone was recorded at least ten times. This chain uses TRBV29-1 with TRBJ2-7, with D possibly TRBD1 on 5 matching bases. Germline assignment: CDR1 SQVTM and CDR2 ANQGSEA. The CDR3 loop spans 11 amino acids. V lost 7 bases, J lost 6 bases, and 13 bases lay in between. CDR3 bases: TGCAGCGCATTACAGGTGACCGAGCAGTACTTC. This translates into CSALQVTEQYF.

The chain has TRBV10-1 and TRBJ2-2; 11 bases fit TRBD2. CDR3 length: 15 amino acids. V was pared by 6 bases and J by 4 bases, with 4 bases of the junction left unmatched. Germline V gene data show CDR1 as WNHNN and CDR2 as SYGVQD (reference sequence). The chain's CDR3 is CASSLSGRATGELFF. In DNA, the CDR3 is TGCGCCAGCAGCCTTAGCGGGAGGGCCACCGGGGAGCTGTTTTTT.

This clone turned up a few times. This sequence joins TRBV7-9 and TRBJ2-5, with 14 bases aligning to TRBD2. The J segment lost 4 bases and the V segment lost 3 bases, leaving 1 base of the junction unmatched. The CDR3 spans 15 residues. Germline CDR1 SEHNR, CDR2 FQNEAQ (reference sequence). This CDR3 reads CASSFGLAGGETQYF. In DNA form, the CDR3 reads TGTGCCAGCAGCTTTGGACTAGCGGGAGGAGAGACCCAGTACTTC.

This clone was seen more than once but under ten times. This chain connects TRBV5-1 to TRBJ1-1; possible D gene TRBD1, 6 bases. The V gene lost 3 bases and the J gene lost 2 bases, with 11 bases spanning the gap. The CDR3 spans 14 residues. The germline V gene encodes CDR1 SGHRS and CDR2 YFSETQ. As DNA, the CDR3 is TGCGCCAGCAGCTCGCAAGGGGGTAACACTGAAGCTTTCTTT. Translation gives CASSSQGGNTEAFF.

The chain carries TRBV5-1 and TRBJ2-3; D is possibly TRBD2 (7 bases). CDR3 length: 15 residues. V shed 1 base and J shed 4 bases, with 13 bases lying between them. Germline assignment: CDR1 SGHRS and CDR2 YFSETQ. The CDR3 DNA is TGCGCCAGCAGCTTGCTAGGGAGGGGGGCAGATACGCAGTATTTT. Amino acids: CASSLLGRGADTQYF.

The table lists this clone with many counts. CDR3 sequence (DNA): TGTGCCAGCTCACGTCGAGGCGGAACTAATGAAAAACTGTTTTTT. Translating gives CASSRRGGTNEKLFF. This chain uses TRBV18 with TRBJ1-4; the D is unclear. The CDR3 consists of 15 residues. V was cut by 4 bases and J by 1 base, with 10 bases left in between. CDR1 is KGHSH and CDR2 is LQKENI in the germline V gene.

The chain employs TRBV7-9 and TRBJ2-7; 7 bases align to TRBD1. V was pared by 5 bases and J by 5 bases, with 3 bases of the junction left unmatched. Germline CDR1 and CDR2: SEHNR and FQNEAQ (reference sequence). The CDR3 has 12 residues. In nucleotides, the CDR3 is TGTGCCAGCAGCACACAGGGGCACGAGCAGTACTTC. Protein: CASSTQGHEQYF.

The V and J genes are TRBV25-1 and TRBJ2-1; TRBD2 matches 10 bases. The CDR3 has 14 residues. V was clipped by 3 bases and J by 8 bases; unmatched bases: 4. The germline CDR1 and CDR2 sequences are MGHDK and SYGVNS. The CDR3 nucleotides read TGTGCCAGCAGTGATAGCGGGAGGACCGATGAGCAGTTCTTC. As protein: CASSDSGRTDEQFF.

The chain combines TRBV28 with TRBJ2-7; 9 bases fit TRBD2. Losses at the gene ends were 10 bases for V and 0 bases for J; bases not matched to a gene: 16. CDR3 length: 17 residues. Germline V gene lookup returns CDR1 MDHEN and CDR2 SYDVKM. This chain's CDR3 is CATSVVSGRIFSYEQYF. The CDR3 region has the DNA TGTGCCACTTCTGTGGTTAGCGGGAGAATCTTCTCCTACGAGCAGTACTTC.

The V and J genes are TRBV6-1 and TRBJ2-3, with TRBD2 matching 7 bases. J was trimmed by 6 bases and V by 3 bases; bases with no gene match: 12. The CDR3 has 16 amino acids. Per germline, CDR1 MNHNS and CDR2 SASEGT. For the CDR3, the DNA is TGTGCCAGCAGTGAGGTATTAGCGGGTGGAAAGGATACGCAGTATTTT. Protein: CASSEVLAGGKDTQYF.